The 14 T cell receptor beta chains in this list originate from one sample, sequenced in a study of graft-versus-host responses after intestinal transplantation. The repertoire was sequenced with immunoSEQ multiplex PCR; TCRdb's copy has only in-frame clones and lacks some. The sample holds 60,000 to 65,000 clones; roughly 90% are singletons and the top ten take 1.5% to 2%. Graft tissue processing released intraepithelial and lamina propria lymphocytes. The source material was ileum tissue, sampled around 350 days after transplant. These receptors all stem from a human patient who received an intestinal transplant, so some T cells may come from the graft donor.

This chain links TRBV4-1 with TRBJ2-7, with D possibly matching TRBD1 (6 bases). V was trimmed by 3 bases and J by 2 bases, leaving 20 bases between them. Germline V gene data show CDR1 as MGHRA and CDR2 as YSYEKL. This CDR3 is 17 amino acids long. DNA for the CDR3: TGCGCCAGCAGCCACAGTGGCCCTGTAGGGGGAGCCTACGAGCAGTACTTC. Translating gives CASSHSGPVGGAYEQYF.

The chain couples TRBV6-5 to TRBJ2-7; 11 positions agree with TRBD2. This CDR3 region has 14 residues. Germline V gene sequence: CDR1 MNHEY, CDR2 SVGAGI. J was trimmed by 3 bases and V by 6 bases; bases with no gene match: 4. The CDR3 region has the DNA TGTGCCAGCAGCCCCGGGACTAGCGGCTACGAGCAGTACTTC. Its protein is CASSPGTSGYEQYF.

Regarding this clone: The junction and the germline gene differ at one end; a read error may be behind it. The chain links TRBV15 to TRBJ1-5; TRBD1 matches at 7 bases. CDR3 size: 15 residues. The germline V gene has CDR1 LNHNV and CDR2 YYDKDF (reference sequence). The CDR3 bases are TGTGCCACCAGCGGAGACAGGGCGAGCAATCAGCCCCAGCATTTT. Its protein product is CATSGDRASNQPQHF.

Concerning this clone: The identical CDR3 is also encoded by other nucleotide sequences in the sample. The chain is built from TRBV7-9 and TRBJ2-7; D not resolved. The CDR3 is 11 residues long. Germline-derived CDR1 and CDR2 are SEHNR and FQNEAQ (reference sequence). The V end lost 5 bases, the J end lost 1 base, and 3 bases lay between the germline ends. CDR3 nucleotides: TGTGCCAGCAGCCGTTCCTACGAGCAGTACTTC. Translated: CASSRSYEQYF.

This chain's CDR3 is CASSQSQGAFF. CDR3 coding DNA: TGTGCCAGCAGCCAATCACAAGGGGCTTTCTTT. This sequence joins TRBV16 and TRBJ1-1; D is ambiguous. Trimming pared 0 bases from V and 11 bases from J, leaving 7 bases between. The CDR3 is made up of 11 amino acids. Germline assignment: CDR1 KGHSY and CDR2 FQNENV.

This clone was detected only a few times. The chain carries TRBV4-2 and TRBJ2-7; TRBD1 matches at 7 bases. V lost 1 base, J lost 3 bases, and 12 bases stayed unmatched. CDR3 size: 17 residues. From germline, CDR1 is LGHNA and CDR2 YNFKEQ. The CDR3 sequence is CASSQVANAGTDYEQYF. The DNA for the CDR3 is TGTGCCAGCAGCCAAGTCGCGAATGCCGGGACAGACTACGAGCAGTACTTC.

The chain has TRBV28 and TRBJ2-3; D uncertain. Germline CDR1 and CDR2: MDHEN and SYDVKM. Trimming stripped 2 bases from V and 10 bases from J, with 10 bases between. The CDR3 spans 12 residues. CDR3 sequence (DNA): TGTGCCAGCAGTTTAAGGGTCAATCCGCAGTATTTT. Its translation: CASSLRVNPQYF. The full variable domain, with the rest looked up from reference TRBV28 and TRBJ2-3, is DVKVTQSSRYLVKRTGEKVFLECVQDMDHENMFWYRQDPGLGLRLIYFSYDVKMKEKGDIPEGYSVSREKKERFSLILESASTNQTSMYLCASSLRVNPQYFGPGTRLTVL.

The genes are TRBV27 and TRBJ2-5; 12 bases are shared with TRBD2. J lost 5 bases, V lost 3 bases, and 4 bases had no gene match. This CDR3 is 15 amino acids long. Germline V lookup: CDR1 MNHEY, CDR2 SMNVEV (reference sequence). The CDR3: CASSLTSGRRETQYF. For the CDR3, the DNA is TGTGCCAGCAGTTTGACTAGCGGGAGAAGGGAGACCCAGTACTTC.

The chain carries TRBV9 and TRBJ2-7; D remains ambiguous. Between the trimmed V and J ends, which lost 0 bases and 2 bases, there was a span of 9 bases. CDR1 and CDR2 from the germline V gene are SGDLS and YYNGEE. The CDR3 extends over 14 amino acids. The CDR3 DNA reads as TGTGCCAGCAGCGTAGGGGCGGAGCCCTACGAGCAGTACTTC. Its protein is CASSVGAEPYEQYF.

The V gene is TRBV6-5, the J gene TRBJ1-1; possibly TRBD1 for D (6 bases). The V gene's germline CDR1 is MNHEY and CDR2 SVGAGI. V shed 7 bases and J shed 5 bases, with 17 bases lying between them. This CDR3 region has 14 residues. The DNA for the CDR3 is TGTGCCAGCACTGGCCGGGGGCGCGGGACTGAAGCTTTCTTT. Residues: CASTGRGRGTEAFF.

This CDR3 is CASSVLMNTEAFF. The CDR3 DNA sequence: TGTGCCAGCAGCGTTTTAATGAACACTGAAGCTTTCTTT. This chain uses TRBV9 with TRBJ1-1; no firm D call. Germline CDR1 is SGDLS and CDR2 is YYNGEE. The CDR3 spans 13 residues. V lost 2 bases and J lost 0, with 5 bases in between.

This clone was found a few times. The V call is TRBV21-1, the J call TRBJ1-2; the table's TRBD1 call for D was not verified on the DNA. TRBV21-1 is labeled a pseudogene. The CDR3 totals 19 residues. The CDR3 loop is CASSKAPEWGDRGREGYTF. The CDR3 DNA reads TGTGCCAGCAGCAAGGCACCCGAATGGGGGGACAGGGGCAGGGAGGGCTACACCTTC.

The chain joins TRBV25-1 to TRBJ1-3; TRBD1 aligns across 7 bases. With V trimmed by 5 bases and J by 2 bases, 3 bases remained unmatched. Germline assignment: CDR1 MGHDK and CDR2 SYGVNS. The CDR3 contains 14 residues. The CDR3 region is CASSRTGTGNTIYF. Here the CDR3 DNA reads TGTGCCAGCAGTAGGACAGGCACTGGAAACACCATATATTTT.

The chain links TRBV15 to TRBJ2-3, with 13 nucleotides matching TRBD2. The ends lost 0 bases at V and 1 base at J; junction bases unmatched: 10. CDR1 and CDR2 from the germline V gene are LNHNV and YYDKDF (reference sequence). The CDR3 spans 20 residues. CDR3 DNA: TGTGCCACCAGCAGAGACCCGACTAGCGGGGGGTACATTGGCACAGATACGCAGTATTTT. Protein sequence: CATSRDPTSGGYIGTDTQYF.